A single sample gave rise to the 20 T cell receptor beta chains below, sequenced in a study of cytomegalovirus exposure and HLA in healthy donors. Profiling relied on immunoSEQ multiplex PCR, and the TCRdb table lists in-frame clones only, not all of them. The sample records tens of thousands of clones, 91% being singletons. Sequencing used PBMCs. These receptors were taken from a man between 18 and 35 years old in good health and CMV-seronegative.

The gene calls are TRBV28 and TRBJ2-1; D perhaps matches TRBD2 (5 bases). CDR1 MDHEN and CDR2 SYDVKM come from the germline V gene. Trimming removed 2 bases at V and 15 bases at J, with 11 bases between. The CDR3 is 11 residues long. CDR3 amino acids: CASSLKTRPFF. The CDR3 coding sequence is TGTGCCAGCAGTTTAAAAACTAGGCCGTTCTTC.

This clone was seen more than once but under ten times. The chain combines TRBV27 with TRBJ2-7, with 7 bases identical to TRBD1. The CDR3 totals 17 residues. The germline gives CDR1 MNHEY, CDR2 SMNVEV (reference sequence). J lost 3 bases, V lost 6 bases, and 17 bases had no gene match. CDR3 in DNA: TGTGCCAGCAGCCAGGGGGTCGGGGTGGGACAGCGCTACGAGCAGTACTTC. Amino acids: CASSQGVGVGQRYEQYF.

The chain employs TRBV5-1 and TRBJ1-1, with TRBD1 identical over 7 bases. Per the germline V gene, CDR1 is SGHRS and CDR2 is YFSETQ. This CDR3 contains 11 residues. V dropped 3 bases and J dropped 11; count of bases not matched to a gene: 4. The CDR3 DNA reads TGCGCCAGCAGCTCGCAGGGGGGTGCTTTCTTT. Encoded protein: CASSSQGGAFF.

The chain recombines TRBV7-2 with TRBJ2-7; 9 bases fit TRBD2. J lost 2 bases, V lost 3 bases, and 2 bases had no gene match. This CDR3 is built from 14 residues. Per the germline V gene, CDR1 is SGHTA and CDR2 is FQGNSA. CDR3 coding DNA: TGTGCCAGCAGCTTTTTAGCGGGGGCCTACGAGCAGTACTTC. Its protein is CASSFLAGAYEQYF.

The rearrangement links TRBV5-1 to TRBJ2-1; 9 bases are shared with TRBD2. This CDR3 has 16 amino acids. CDR1 SGHRS and CDR2 YFSETQ come from the germline V gene. The V segment lost 4 bases and the J segment 6 bases; nucleotides outside the gene matches: 11. CDR3 region: CASSEQGLAAGNEQFF. The CDR3, as DNA: TGCGCCAGCAGCGAACAGGGACTAGCAGCGGGCAATGAGCAGTTCTTC.

CDR3 DNA sequence: TGTGCCAGCAGTCCCGGGACAGCAGGTTTGGAGCAGTTCTTC. Its translation is CASSPGTAGLEQFF. V is TRBV9 and J is TRBJ2-1, with 7 nucleotides matching TRBD1. The CDR3 has 14 amino acids. Germline-derived CDR1 and CDR2 are SGDLS and YYNGEE. Trimming removed 5 bases from V and 10 bases from J; junction bases left unmatched: 12.

This chain joins TRBV29-1 and TRBJ2-3; D is undetermined. The germline V and J ends were trimmed by 0 bases and 0 bases, with 10 bases remaining between them. Germline assignment: CDR1 SQVTM and CDR2 ANQGSEA. This CDR3 is 15 amino acids long. CDR3 nucleotide sequence: TGCAGCGTTGAAGACTTCGAGGCTAGCACAGATACGCAGTATTTT. It specifies CSVEDFEASTDTQYF.

The chain combines TRBV7-3 with TRBJ2-3; 8 bases agree with TRBD1. The germline gives CDR1 SGHTA, CDR2 FQGTGA. The CDR3 is 16 amino acids. Trimming at V came to 3 bases and at J to 2 bases, leaving 7 bases not matched to a gene. CDR3 sequence: CASSFGGTGFTDTQYF. As DNA, the CDR3 is TGTGCCAGCAGCTTCGGTGGGACAGGCTTCACAGATACGCAGTATTTT. The full variable domain, with the rest looked up from reference TRBV7-3 and TRBJ2-3, is GAGVSQTPSNKVTEKGKYVELRCDPISGHTALYWYRQSLGQGPEFLIYFQGTGAADDSGLPNDRFFAVRPEGSVSTLKIQRTERGDSAVYLCASSFGGTGFTDTQYFGPGTRLTVL.

The chain employs TRBV6-7 and TRBJ2-1; 10 nucleotides align to TRBD2. TRBV6-7 qualifies as an ORF whose function is uncertain. After removal of 9 bases from V and 10 bases from J, the junction contained 15 bases not matched to a gene. This CDR3 comprises 15 residues. The CDR3 reads CARPEGRAGGPEQFF. CDR3 nucleotides: TGTGCCAGACCGGAGGGGAGAGCGGGAGGGCCGGAGCAGTTCTTC.

The chain carries TRBV27 and TRBJ2-7; TRBD2 matches 9 bases. This CDR3 is 14 amino acids long. After removal of 7 bases from V and 4 bases from J, the junction contained 8 bases not matched to a gene. The germline V gene has CDR1 MNHEY and CDR2 SMNVEV (reference sequence). CDR3 residues: CASTFSGGYYEQYF. The CDR3 region has the DNA TGTGCCAGCACCTTTAGCGGGGGCTATTACGAGCAGTACTTC.

The rearrangement uses TRBV6-5 and TRBJ1-5; tentatively, D is TRBD1 (6 bases). V was pared by 3 bases and J by 9 bases, with 15 bases between. The germline V gene has CDR1 MNHEY and CDR2 SVGAGI. The CDR3 sequence is 14 residues long. In DNA, the CDR3 is TGTGCCAGCAGTTATGGGGGGGCAAGAGCGCCCCAGCATTTT. Its protein product is CASSYGGARAPQHF.

This clone was seen just once. The rearrangement uses TRBV27 and TRBJ1-2; the D gene is possibly TRBD1 (5 bases). CDR1 is MNHEY, CDR2 SMNVEV, per germline (reference sequence). The CDR3 has 13 residues. Trimming pared 5 bases from V and 8 bases from J, leaving 15 bases between. In DNA form, the CDR3 reads TGTGCCAGCAGTGGGGGGACGGACTTGGGCTACACCTTC. Translation gives CASSGGTDLGYTF.

The chain is built from TRBV7-2 and TRBJ2-3; 7 bases line up with TRBD2. J lost 2 bases, V lost 1 base, and 3 bases had no gene match. Germline CDR1 reads SGHTA; CDR2 reads FQGNSA. The CDR3 loop spans 15 amino acids. The CDR3 spells CASSLVSGTTDTQYF. CDR3 bases: TGTGCCAGCAGCTTAGTAAGCGGGACCACAGATACGCAGTATTTT. Full variable domain (remainder filled in from reference TRBV7-2 and TRBJ2-3): GAGVSQSPSNKVTEKGKDVELRCDPISGHTALYWYRQSLGQGLEFLIYFQGNSAPDKSGLPSDRFSAERTGGSVSTLTIQRTQQEDSAVYLCASSLVSGTTDTQYFGPGTRLTVL.

With respect to this clone: The junction departs from germline at one end; a sequencing error may be responsible. This chain links TRBV19 with TRBJ2-3, with D hard to call. This CDR3 has 13 residues. The V gene's germline CDR1 is LNHDA and CDR2 SQIVND (reference sequence). The CDR3, as DNA: TGTGCAAGTAAACTTCTAGGCACAGATACGCAGTATTTT. Translation: CASKLLGTDTQYF.

This sequence joins TRBV18 and TRBJ1-4; D gene ambiguous. CDR3 size: 14 residues. The ends were cut back, 0 bases at V and 4 bases at J, with 6 bases in the middle. From germline, CDR1 is KGHSH and CDR2 LQKENI. CDR3 loop: CASSPPGVNEKLFF. CDR3 bases: TGTGCCAGCTCACCACCCGGTGTTAATGAAAAACTGTTTTTT.

The CDR3 spells CASSDTQAINYEQYF. The DNA of the CDR3 is TGTGCCAGCAGTGACACCCAGGCGATAAATTACGAGCAGTACTTC. This rearrangement joins TRBV6-1 to TRBJ2-7; D is unresolved. The V end lost 3 bases, the J end lost 4 bases, and 16 bases lay between the germline ends. CDR1 is MNHNS and CDR2 is SASEGT in the germline V gene. The CDR3 is made up of 15 amino acids.

This CDR3 is CASSSSLLRVSGEEQFF. As DNA, the CDR3 is TGCGCCAGCAGCTCGAGTTTATTACGGGTCAGCGGGGAAGAGCAGTTCTTC. The rearrangement links TRBV5-1 to TRBJ2-1; 7 bases agree with TRBD2. The V segment lost 3 bases and the J segment 10 bases; nucleotides outside the gene matches: 19. The germline V gene encodes CDR1 SGHRS and CDR2 YFSETQ. The CDR3 loop spans 17 amino acids.

J is TRBJ2-2 and V is TRBV5-4; 14 nucleotides line up with TRBD2. The CDR3 consists of 17 residues. V was pared by 4 bases and J by 6 bases, with 8 bases of the junction left unmatched. Looked up from germline, CDR1 is SGHNT and CDR2 is YYREEE (reference sequence). CDR3 sequence: CASSLPGLAGGAGELFF. CDR3 nucleotides: TGTGCCAGCAGCCTTCCCGGACTAGCGGGAGGTGCCGGGGAGCTGTTTTTT.

The CDR3 here is CASSPRDSSYEQYF. In DNA form, the CDR3 reads TGTGCCAGCAGCCCCCGGGACAGCTCCTACGAGCAGTACTTC. This chain joins TRBV4-2 and TRBJ2-7; 7 bases fit TRBD1. CDR1 LGHNA and CDR2 YNFKEQ come from the germline V gene. V lost 4 bases to trimming and J lost 0 bases; unmatched junction nucleotides: 3. The CDR3 has 14 amino acids.

This clone occurred once. This chain joins TRBV11-1 and TRBJ2-1; maybe TRBD1 (6 bases). CDR3 size: 12 residues. Trimming left V 5 bases short and J 8 bases short, with 10 bases between. The germline V gene has CDR1 SGHAT and CDR2 FQDESV (reference sequence). The chain's CDR3 is CASSHYRDEQFF. CDR3 DNA: TGTGCCAGCAGCCATTACAGGGATGAGCAGTTCTTC.